The 26 T cell receptor beta chains below all came from one sample that was sequenced in a study of blood T cell repertoires in COVID-19. Libraries were prepared by immunoSEQ multiplex PCR; TCRdb keeps only in-frame clonotypes and omits some of them. The sample carries about 210,000 clones, about four fifths recorded once. The specimen sequenced was peripheral blood. The origin of the receptors is a middle-aged woman with acute or convalescent COVID-19.

This chain connects TRBV2 to TRBJ2-1, with D unclear. Germline-derived CDR1 and CDR2 are SNHLY and FYNNEI. This CDR3 region has 10 residues. Deletions cut 6 bases from V and 6 bases from J, with 3 bases between. The chain's CDR3 is CASSFNEQFF. Here the CDR3 DNA reads TGTGCCAGCAGCTTCAATGAGCAGTTCTTC.

The chain couples TRBV27 to TRBJ1-5; no clear D. V dropped 8 bases and J dropped 1 base, with 12 bases sitting between them. The CDR3 is 14 amino acids. Germline V lookup: CDR1 MNHEY, CDR2 SMNVEV (reference sequence). As DNA, the CDR3 is TGTGCCAGCGCCGAAGGCGGGAGCAATCAGCCCCAGCATTTT. Its protein product is CASAEGGSNQPQHF.

The rearrangement uses TRBV12-5 and TRBJ1-5; D gene ambiguous. The V gene lost 4 bases and the J gene lost 0 bases, with 10 bases spanning the gap. There are 15 residues in the CDR3. Germline CDR1 reads LGHNT; CDR2 reads FRNRAP. The CDR3 sequence is CASGSPPVSNQPQHF. In nucleotides, the CDR3 is TGTGCTAGTGGTTCGCCACCAGTTAGCAATCAGCCCCAGCATTTT.

This chain connects TRBV18 to TRBJ2-3; TRBD2 aligns across 8 bases. Germline V CDR1 and CDR2: KGHSH, LQKENI. The CDR3 covers 15 residues. The junction had 5 bases not matched to a gene; V was cut back by 0 bases and J by 6 bases. Here the CDR3 reads CASSPPSGTIDTQYF. In DNA form, the CDR3 reads TGTGCCAGCTCACCACCTAGCGGGACGATCGATACGCAGTATTTT.

This chain connects TRBV7-7 to TRBJ2-7; 7 nucleotides match TRBD1. The germline V gene encodes CDR1 SSHAT and CDR2 FNYEAQ (reference sequence). This CDR3 spans 15 amino acids. The J segment lost 2 bases and the V segment lost 5 bases, leaving 9 bases of the junction unmatched. The CDR3 DNA is TGTGCCAGCAGCCCCGGTGGGGGACAGACCTACGAGCAGTACTTC. As protein: CASSPGGGQTYEQYF.

The chain carries TRBV30 and TRBJ1-2; 9 bases align to TRBD1. Trimming took 4 bases from V and 6 from J; bases not matched to a gene: 9. CDR1 and CDR2 (germline): GTSNPN, SVGIG (reference sequence). This CDR3 has 14 residues. In nucleotides, the CDR3 is TGTGCCTGGACCCTGGGACAGGGAAGAAATGGCTACACCTTC. Encoded protein: CAWTLGQGRNGYTF. The variable domain in full, with the rest retrieved from reference TRBV30 and TRBJ1-2, is SQTIHQWPATLVQPVGSPLSLECTVEGTSNPNLYWYRQAAGRGLQLLFYSVGIGQISSEVPQNLSASRPQDRQFILSSKKLLLSDSGFYLCAWTLGQGRNGYTFGSGTRLTVV.

V is TRBV11-1 and J is TRBJ2-1; 7 nucleotides agree with TRBD1. The CDR3 is 15 residues long. Germline loops: CDR1 SGHAT, CDR2 FQDESV (reference sequence). With V trimmed by 6 bases and J by 3 bases, 8 bases remained unmatched. CDR3 nucleotide sequence: TGTGCCAGCAGACCTAGGACAGGAGTCTACAATGAGCAGTTCTTC. Protein product: CASRPRTGVYNEQFF.

This clone appeared once. The V call is TRBV10-3, the J call TRBJ1-4, with D perhaps matching TRBD1 (6 bases). Trimming left V 3 bases short and J 0 bases short, with 14 bases between. This CDR3 has 17 amino acids. CDR1 and CDR2 (germline): ENHRY, SYGVKD. CDR3 residues: CAISDRRQESTNEKLFF. CDR3 nucleotide sequence: TGTGCCATCAGTGATAGACGACAGGAGTCAACTAATGAAAAACTGTTTTTT.

This clone occurred once. This sequence joins TRBV5-4 and TRBJ2-1, with D unresolved. Trimming removed 0 bases from V and 2 bases from J, with 9 bases in between. CDR3 length: 15 residues. The germline V gene has CDR1 SGHNT and CDR2 YYREEE (reference sequence). This chain's CDR3 is CASSLEEEPYNEQFF. The CDR3 nucleotides are TGTGCCAGCAGCTTGGAAGAGGAACCCTACAATGAGCAGTTCTTC.

This CDR3 reads CASSGGFPYNEQFF. In nucleotides, the CDR3 is TGTGCCAGCAGCGGAGGGTTCCCCTACAATGAGCAGTTCTTC. The chain couples TRBV11-3 to TRBJ2-1; tentatively, D is TRBD2 (6 bases). V gave up 5 bases and J gave up 2 bases, with 10 bases separating them. CDR1 is SGHNT and CDR2 is YENEEA in the germline V gene. The CDR3 runs 14 residues.

This chain uses TRBV10-3 with TRBJ1-3; D is unresolved. The V end lost 1 base, the J end lost 4 bases, and 8 bases lay between the germline ends. CDR1 is ENHRY and CDR2 is SYGVKD in the germline V gene. The CDR3 has 14 residues. The CDR3 coding sequence is TGTGCCATCAGTGAGTGGGGAGGAGGAAACACCATATATTTT. It yields the protein CAISEWGGGNTIYF.

The chain carries TRBV29-1 and TRBJ2-7, with D possibly TRBD1 on 6 matching bases. Trimming removed 6 bases from V and 3 bases from J, with 30 bases in between. The CDR3 length is 18 residues. Germline assignment: CDR1 SQVTM and CDR2 ANQGSEA. The CDR3 loop is CSVVGLQGTGTSHYEQYF. The CDR3 DNA reads as TGCAGCGTCGTTGGGTTACAGGGTACAGGGACGAGTCACTACGAGCAGTACTTC.

This clone was counted only a few times. The CDR3 is CASSPFGQGVDQPQHF. The CDR3 nucleotides are TGTGCCAGCTCACCCTTCGGGCAGGGGGTCGATCAGCCCCAGCATTTT. The chain has TRBV18 and TRBJ1-5; 7 positions match TRBD1. The CDR3 extends over 16 amino acids. Germline CDR1 KGHSH, CDR2 LQKENI. V dropped 3 bases and J dropped 5; count of bases not matched to a gene: 10.

This chain joins TRBV5-1 and TRBJ2-7; 9 nucleotides align to TRBD1. Germline CDR1 SGHRS, CDR2 YFSETQ. The CDR3 is 14 amino acids. V shed 6 bases, J shed 2 bases, and the junction held 6 bases outside the gene matches. In nucleotides, the CDR3 is TGCGCCAGCACACCAAGGACAGGGGCCTACGAGCAGTACTTC. Translating gives CASTPRTGAYEQYF.

This clone was counted once. The CDR3 DNA sequence: TGTGCCAGCAGCCGAGGGGACTCTTACAATGAGCAGTTCTTC. This translates into CASSRGDSYNEQFF. The chain recombines TRBV7-3 with TRBJ2-1, with D possibly TRBD2 on 6 matching bases. Trimming pared 5 bases from V and 4 bases from J, leaving 12 bases between. The CDR3 consists of 14 residues. Germline values: CDR1 SGHTA, CDR2 FQGTGA.

About this clone itself: Within the sample, other DNA sequences also encode this same CDR3. V usage is TRBV6-5 and J usage is TRBJ1-4, with 8 positions matching TRBD1. CDR1 and CDR2 from the germline V gene are MNHEY and SVGAGI. Trimming cost V 6 bases and J 7 bases; bases outside gene matches: 7. The CDR3 totals 14 residues. The DNA of the CDR3 is TGTGCCAGCAGCCTTGGACAGGGTGGTGAAAAACTGTTTTTT. Translation gives CASSLGQGGEKLFF.

Here the CDR3 reads CASSRNQRGIADTQYF. The CDR3 nucleotides read TGTGCCAGCAGCCGGAACCAGCGGGGGATCGCAGATACGCAGTATTTT. The chain combines TRBV2 with TRBJ2-3, with 8 nucleotides matching TRBD2. J lost 4 bases, V lost 6 bases, and 12 bases had no gene match. Germline V CDR1 and CDR2: SNHLY, FYNNEI. CDR3 length: 16 amino acids.

V gene TRBV5-6 combines with J gene TRBJ1-4, with 9 bases aligning to TRBD1. The CDR3 covers 14 residues. CDR1 is SGHDT, CDR2 YYEEEE, per germline. Trimming took 2 bases from V and 6 from J; bases not matched to a gene: 2. The CDR3 DNA reads as TGTGCCAGCAGCTTTGGGACAGGGCATGAAAAACTGTTTTTT. Its translation: CASSFGTGHEKLFF.

The chain uses TRBV6-5 and TRBJ2-3; 9 bases are a match to TRBD2. Trimming cost V 4 bases and J 1 base; bases outside gene matches: 6. CDR3 length equals 16 residues. Germline CDR1 and CDR2: MNHEY and SVGAGI. The CDR3 sequence is CASSFSLAGGTDTQYF. In DNA, the CDR3 is TGTGCCAGCAGTTTCTCCTTAGCGGGGGGCACAGATACGCAGTATTTT.

The gene calls are TRBV2 and TRBJ2-1; 7 positions match TRBD2. The CDR3 is 14 residues long. The germline V gene has CDR1 SNHLY and CDR2 FYNNEI. After removal of 7 bases from V and 5 bases from J, the junction contained 8 bases not matched to a gene. The CDR3 is CASIWGGLNNEQFF. CDR3 in DNA: TGTGCCAGCATTTGGGGGGGTTTGAACAATGAGCAGTTCTTC.

The genes are TRBV12-5 and TRBJ1-3; 10 positions match TRBD1. V was pared by 6 bases and J by 3 bases, with 8 bases of the junction left unmatched. CDR3 size: 16 residues. The germline V gene encodes CDR1 LGHNT and CDR2 FRNRAP. The CDR3 loop reads CASGQDRGTYGNTIYF. The CDR3 coding sequence is TGTGCTAGTGGCCAGGACAGGGGGACATATGGAAACACCATATATTTT.

This chain links TRBV4-1 with TRBJ2-3; D possibly corresponds to TRBD1 (5 bases). The ends were cut back, 0 bases at V and 8 bases at J, with 9 bases in the middle. From germline, CDR1 is MGHRA and CDR2 YSYEKL. This CDR3 is 13 amino acids long. CDR3 residues: CASSQEGVGTQYF. The CDR3 DNA follows: TGCGCCAGCAGCCAAGAAGGGGTGGGTACGCAGTATTTT.

V gene TRBV21-1 combines with J gene TRBJ1-2; the DNA was not used to check the table's D call, TRBD1. TRBV21-1 is flagged as a pseudogene. This CDR3 is built from 14 residues. CDR3 bases: TGTGCCAGCAGCAAAGAAAAAACAGACTATGGCTACACCTTC. It encodes CASSKEKTDYGYTF.

This chain connects TRBV7-2 to TRBJ1-4, with D possibly matching TRBD1 (5 bases). Trimming removed 5 bases from V and 3 bases from J, with 16 bases in between. The CDR3 is 16 amino acids. Germline V gives CDR1 SGHTA, CDR2 FQGNSA. CDR3 DNA: TGTGCCAGCAGCCCAAAAACGTCGGGGGCTAATGAAAAACTGTTTTTT. Its translation is CASSPKTSGANEKLFF. Full variable domain (missing parts from reference TRBV7-2 and TRBJ1-4): GAGVSQSPSNKVTEKGKDVELRCDPISGHTALYWYRQSLGQGLEFLIYFQGNSAPDKSGLPSDRFSAERTGGSVSTLTIQRTQQEDSAVYLCASSPKTSGANEKLFFGSGTQLSVL.

The chain uses TRBV6-2 or TRBV6-3 and TRBJ1-6, with D possibly TRBD1 on 6 matching bases. V lost 2 bases and J 8 bases, leaving 7 bases between the germline ends. CDR1 is MNHEY, CDR2 SVGEGT, per germline. The CDR3 has 13 residues. The CDR3 DNA reads TGTGCCAGCAGTTACGGACAGTATTCACCCCTCCACTTT. Encoded protein: CASSYGQYSPLHF.

This chain uses TRBV4-1 with TRBJ1-2, with 10 bases identical to TRBD1. CDR3 length equals 18 residues. Germline V gives CDR1 MGHRA, CDR2 YSYEKL. V lost 1 base, J lost 3 bases, and 11 bases stayed unmatched. This CDR3 is CASSQVGTGVNPYYGYTF. The CDR3 DNA reads as TGCGCCAGCAGCCAAGTTGGGACAGGGGTGAATCCATACTATGGCTACACCTTC.